These T cell receptor beta chains were read from a single sample in a study of blood T cell repertoires in COVID-19. The repertoire was sequenced with immunoSEQ multiplex PCR; TCRdb's copy has only in-frame clones and lacks some. The sample consists of approximately 61,000 clones, roughly 83% of them appearing once. Specimen: peripheral blood. The source of these receptors is a man aged 45-65 years with COVID-19, enrolled during active disease. Each CDR3 is given with its conserved first and last residue. Size values are once, few and many counts, or a class for expanded clones, and some rows have none.

V,J,size,CDR3
TRBV21-1,TRBJ1-5,-,CASSKELRRVSEEQPQHF
TRBV2,TRBJ1-2,-,CASSPESRGGYTF
TRBV4-3,TRBJ2-1,-,CASSQDTMGLGGNEQFF
TRBV5-1,TRBJ2-1,few,CASSLVGVDEQFF
TRBV2,TRBJ2-1,-,CASSEWGQAVSYNEQFF
TRBV5-4,TRBJ1-3,few,CASSWTGGVDTIYF
TRBV29-1,TRBJ1-1,-,CSVRRRGGVSDTEAFF
TRBV2,TRBJ1-4,few,CASSEAGVRTNEKLFF
TRBV30,TRBJ1-5,-,CAWSSGINQPQHF
TRBV19,TRBJ2-3,-,CASSIGQGADTQYF
TRBV10-3,TRBJ2-1,-,CAINGGRDYNEQFF
TRBV9,TRBJ2-3,few,CASSPSIEDTQYF
TRBV7-9,TRBJ2-7,medium-sized,CAKRAGLYEQYF
TRBV10-3,TRBJ2-7,-,CATSGTSGRAIEQYF
TRBV19,TRBJ1-4,-,CASSVGQGVFF
TRBV5-5,TRBJ1-2,-,CASSWGGANYGYTF
TRBV10-3,TRBJ2-3,-,CAIRPPGHSTDTQYF
TRBV7-8,TRBJ1-5,once,CASSLVAQGNQPQHF
TRBV7-2,TRBJ2-3,-,CASSDSGRLTDTQYF
TRBV6-2/TRBV6-3,TRBJ2-3,-,CASSPSGRERDTQYF
TRBV4-2,TRBJ1-2,-,CASSQEWTDNYGYTF
TRBV10-1,TRBJ2-1,-,CASVLPGTEGLAGGNEQFF
TRBV6-1,TRBJ2-7,once,CASSEVAGYSYEQYF
TRBV6-1,TRBJ1-6,-,CASSARQGRLSPLHF
TRBV19,TRBJ2-7,-,CASSPGLAPEQYF
TRBV7-2,TRBJ2-7,-,CASSPGLPLYEQYF
TRBV7-3,TRBJ2-2,-,CASSFQSGELFF
TRBV29-1,TRBJ2-3,-,CSVVGGTDTQYF
TRBV27,TRBJ1-3,many,CASSRSGSGNTIYF